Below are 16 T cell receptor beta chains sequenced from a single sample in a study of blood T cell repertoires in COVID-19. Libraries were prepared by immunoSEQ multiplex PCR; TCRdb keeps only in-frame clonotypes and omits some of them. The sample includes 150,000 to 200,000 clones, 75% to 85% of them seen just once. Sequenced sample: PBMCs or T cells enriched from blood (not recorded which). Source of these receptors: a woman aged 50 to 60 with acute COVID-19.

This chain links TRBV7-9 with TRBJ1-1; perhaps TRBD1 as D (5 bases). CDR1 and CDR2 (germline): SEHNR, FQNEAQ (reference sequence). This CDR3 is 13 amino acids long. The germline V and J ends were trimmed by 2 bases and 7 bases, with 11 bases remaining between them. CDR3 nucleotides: TGTGCCAGCAGCTTAAGGCAGGGATTTGAAGCTTTCTTT. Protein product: CASSLRQGFEAFF.

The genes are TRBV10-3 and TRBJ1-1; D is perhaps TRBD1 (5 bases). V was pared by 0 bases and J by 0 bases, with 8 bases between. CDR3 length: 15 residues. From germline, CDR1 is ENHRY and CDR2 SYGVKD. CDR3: CAISESIGVNTEAFF. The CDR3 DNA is TGTGCCATCAGTGAGTCTATAGGGGTGAACACTGAAGCTTTCTTT.

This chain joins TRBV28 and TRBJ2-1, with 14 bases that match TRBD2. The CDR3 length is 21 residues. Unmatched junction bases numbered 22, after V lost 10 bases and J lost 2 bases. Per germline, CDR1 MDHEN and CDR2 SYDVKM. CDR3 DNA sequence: TGTGCCACCCACGGCACCACTCGGGGACTAGCGGGGGTGTCCCCCTACAATGAGCAGTTCTTC. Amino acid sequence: CATHGTTRGLAGVSPYNEQFF. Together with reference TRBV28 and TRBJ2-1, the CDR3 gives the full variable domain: DVKVTQSSRYLVKRTGEKVFLECVQDMDHENMFWYRQDPGLGLRLIYFSYDVKMKEKGDIPEGYSVSREKKERFSLILESASTNQTSMYLCATHGTTRGLAGVSPYNEQFFGPGTRLTVL.

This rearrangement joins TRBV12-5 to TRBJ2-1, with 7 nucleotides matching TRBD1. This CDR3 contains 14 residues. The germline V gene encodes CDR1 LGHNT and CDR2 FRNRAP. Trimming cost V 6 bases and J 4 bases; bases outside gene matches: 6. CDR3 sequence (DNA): TGTGCTAGTGGCATGGGACAGAATTACAATGAGCAGTTCTTC. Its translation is CASGMGQNYNEQFF.

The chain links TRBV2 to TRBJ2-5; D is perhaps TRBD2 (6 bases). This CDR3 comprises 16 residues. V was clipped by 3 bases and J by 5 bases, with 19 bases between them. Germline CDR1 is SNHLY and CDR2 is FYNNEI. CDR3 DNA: TGTGCCAGCAGTGATTGGGGGACTCCAAACAGGGAGACCCAGTACTTC. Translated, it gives CASSDWGTPNRETQYF.

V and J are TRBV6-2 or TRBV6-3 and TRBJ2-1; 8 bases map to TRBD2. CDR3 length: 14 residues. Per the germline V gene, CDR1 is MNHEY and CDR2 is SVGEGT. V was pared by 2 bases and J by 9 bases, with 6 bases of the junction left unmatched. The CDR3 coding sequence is TGTGCCAGCAGTTACGGACTAGCCCCAGGTGAGCAGTTCTTC. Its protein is CASSYGLAPGEQFF.

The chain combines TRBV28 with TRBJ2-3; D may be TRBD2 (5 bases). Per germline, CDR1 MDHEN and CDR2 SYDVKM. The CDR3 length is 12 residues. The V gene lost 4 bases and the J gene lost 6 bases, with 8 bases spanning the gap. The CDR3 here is CASSSGLDTQYF. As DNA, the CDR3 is TGTGCCAGCAGTTCCGGACTCGATACGCAGTATTTT.

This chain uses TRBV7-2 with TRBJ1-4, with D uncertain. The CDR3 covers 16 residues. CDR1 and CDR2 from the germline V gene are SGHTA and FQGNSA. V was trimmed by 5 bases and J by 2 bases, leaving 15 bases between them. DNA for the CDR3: TGTGCCAGCAGCCTTATGGCTTACGGGACTAATGAAAAACTGTTTTTT. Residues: CASSLMAYGTNEKLFF.

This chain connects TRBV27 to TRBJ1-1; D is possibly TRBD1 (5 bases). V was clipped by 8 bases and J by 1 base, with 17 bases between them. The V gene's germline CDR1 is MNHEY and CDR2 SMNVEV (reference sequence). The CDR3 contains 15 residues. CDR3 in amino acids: CASHSSPGQNTEAFF. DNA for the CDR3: TGTGCCAGCCATTCGAGTCCAGGGCAGAACACTGAAGCTTTCTTT.

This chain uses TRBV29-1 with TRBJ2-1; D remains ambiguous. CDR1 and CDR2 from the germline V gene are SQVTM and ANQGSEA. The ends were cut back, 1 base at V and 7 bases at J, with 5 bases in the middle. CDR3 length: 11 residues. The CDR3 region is CSVEVRNEQFF. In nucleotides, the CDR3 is TGCAGCGTTGAAGTCAGGAATGAGCAGTTCTTC.

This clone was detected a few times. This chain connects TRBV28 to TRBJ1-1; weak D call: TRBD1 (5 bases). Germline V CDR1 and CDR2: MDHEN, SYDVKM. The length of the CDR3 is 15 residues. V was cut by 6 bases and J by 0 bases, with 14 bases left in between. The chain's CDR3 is CASRLQVPLNTEAFF. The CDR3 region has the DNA TGTGCCAGCAGACTACAGGTCCCCTTGAACACTGAAGCTTTCTTT.

CDR3 in DNA: TGTGCCAGCAGCTCCAGTTTTCAGGGCGACTATGGCTACACCTTC. It specifies CASSSSFQGDYGYTF. The chain couples TRBV11-2 to TRBJ1-2; TRBD1 is a possible D gene (5 bases). Looked up from germline, CDR1 is SGHAT and CDR2 is FQNNGV. The V and J ends lost 4 bases and 3 bases respectively, with 15 bases between them. This CDR3 spans 15 amino acids.

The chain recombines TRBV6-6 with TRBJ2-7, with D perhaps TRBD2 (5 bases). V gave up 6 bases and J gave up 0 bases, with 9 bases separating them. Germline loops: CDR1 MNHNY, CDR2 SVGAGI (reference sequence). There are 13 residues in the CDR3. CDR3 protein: CASREGSSYEQYV. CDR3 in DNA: TGTGCCAGCAGAGAGGGTAGCTCCTACGAGCAGTACGTC.

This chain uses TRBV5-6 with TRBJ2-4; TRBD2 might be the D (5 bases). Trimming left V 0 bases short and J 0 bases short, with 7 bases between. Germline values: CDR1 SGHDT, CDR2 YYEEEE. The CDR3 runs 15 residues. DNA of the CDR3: TGTGCCAGCAGCTTGGTACGGGGAGCCAAAAACATTCAGTACTTC. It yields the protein CASSLVRGAKNIQYF. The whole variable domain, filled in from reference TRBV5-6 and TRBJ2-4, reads DAGVTQSPTHLIKTRGQQVTLRCSPKSGHDTVSWYQQALGQGPQFIFQYYEEEERQRGNFPDRFSGHQFPNYSSELNVNALLLGDSALYLCASSLVRGAKNIQYFGAGTRLSVL.

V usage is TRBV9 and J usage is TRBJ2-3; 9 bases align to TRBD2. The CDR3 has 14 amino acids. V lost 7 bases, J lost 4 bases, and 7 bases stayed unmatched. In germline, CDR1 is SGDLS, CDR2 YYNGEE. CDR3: CASGRASGADTQYF. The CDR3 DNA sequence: TGTGCCAGCGGAAGAGCTAGCGGGGCAGATACGCAGTATTTT.

Here the CDR3 reads CASRSRDRGDSPLHF. The DNA for the CDR3 is TGCGCCAGCCGCTCACGGGACAGGGGTGATTCACCCCTCCACTTT. This sequence joins TRBV5-1 and TRBJ1-6, with 10 positions matching TRBD1. Trimming at V came to 7 bases and at J to 8 bases, leaving 9 bases not matched to a gene. This CDR3 is 15 amino acids long. CDR1 and CDR2 (germline): SGHRS, YFSETQ. Drawing the rest from reference TRBV5-1 and TRBJ1-6, the complete variable domain is KAGVTQTPRYLIKTRGQQVTLSCSPISGHRSVSWYQQTPGQGLQFLFEYFSETQRNKGNFPGRFSGRQFSNSRSEMNVSTLELGDSALYLCASRSRDRGDSPLHFGNGTRLTVT.